Listed below are T cell receptor beta chains from one sample, sequenced in a study of T cells in Graves' hyperthyroidism and ophthalmopathy. TCRdb independently ran MiXCR on the multiplex PCR reads; one entry per CDR3 protein. The sample holds hundreds of thousands of distinct CDR3 sequences, roughly 14% seen once. The specimen sequenced was blood. These receptors came from a man between 18 and 29 years old with Graves' ophthalmopathy. The CDR3 runs from the conserved cysteine through the conserved F or W.

V gene	CDR3 protein
TRBV20-1	CSARGGAGYNSPLHF
TRBV27	CASSFRGNTEAFF
TRBV29-1	CSVEAVNYGYTF
TRBV4-1	CASSQGLGNYEQYF
TRBV3-1	CASSDDRDYEQYF
TRBV6-5	CASSYSGTGDYSNQPQHF
TRBV4-1	CASLPGSRVGTDTQYF
TRBV20-1	CSASTPGTSGLEQYF
TRBV2	CASSEQNFSSEQYF
TRBV20-1	CGLRLAGGTDTQYF
TRBV2	CASSEASGHSYEQYF
TRBV29-1	CSVGDRAVYGAQYF
TRBV27	CASMGVATNEKLFF
TRBV20-1	CSAEDHRASGSYEQYF
TRBV7-9	CASTAEEREHPDTQYF
TRBV11-2	CASSWASGESDTQYF
TRBV20-1	CSARALLPGLAVEQYF
TRBV2	CASSEGQVYEQYF
TRBV5-1	CASSLVEGNEKLFF
TRBV5-1	CASSFSTENTEAFF
TRBV20-1	CSAAAGGRDTQYF
TRBV4-1	CASSQTGQLGDTQYF
TRBV20-1	CSASGTSGQSSYNEQFF
TRBV12-3/TRBV12-4	CASSSTSGRADEQYF
TRBV5-5	CASSFGDSYYQPQHF
TRBV29-1	CSVVQGTQPQHF
TRBV6-1	CAIGTRGDTQYF
TRBV18	CASSPVDRPNAAFF
TRBV11-3	CASSLQGWHEQFF
TRBV7-9	CASSWGRDEHYEQYF
TRBV6-2/TRBV6-3	CASSVQGTNQPQHF
TRBV6-1	CASSPGRSYNEQYF
TRBV6-1	CASSEIPSVGTQYF
TRBV6-2/TRBV6-3	CASSYRVGDRRGSSYEQYF
TRBV13	CASSNAGFSGRVGETQYF
TRBV7-2	CASSHLSGAGEKLFF
TRBV7-9	CASSLGGAGGYTF
TRBV6-2/TRBV6-3	CASTPGQYTGELFF
TRBV27	CASSRGTGGDEQYF
TRBV27	CASRIGRGEQYF
TRBV3-1	CASRLGGAAETQYF
TRBV3-1	CASSQDRVPDYAQYF
TRBV20-1	CSARSAIAPSYEQYF
TRBV30	CAWALGQGFYTGELFF
TRBV19	CASTLFSGSNNEQFF
TRBV5-6	CASSLPQGARLRETQYF
TRBV3-1	CASSQGAARGHIQYF
TRBV13	CASSLTISRLAASTDTQYF
TRBV13	CASSLEAGSDTQYF
TRBV12-3/TRBV12-4	CASSFVWAETQYF
TRBV11-2	CASSFWRSTETTKETQYF
TRBV4-1	CASSQGPGQRFNEKLFF